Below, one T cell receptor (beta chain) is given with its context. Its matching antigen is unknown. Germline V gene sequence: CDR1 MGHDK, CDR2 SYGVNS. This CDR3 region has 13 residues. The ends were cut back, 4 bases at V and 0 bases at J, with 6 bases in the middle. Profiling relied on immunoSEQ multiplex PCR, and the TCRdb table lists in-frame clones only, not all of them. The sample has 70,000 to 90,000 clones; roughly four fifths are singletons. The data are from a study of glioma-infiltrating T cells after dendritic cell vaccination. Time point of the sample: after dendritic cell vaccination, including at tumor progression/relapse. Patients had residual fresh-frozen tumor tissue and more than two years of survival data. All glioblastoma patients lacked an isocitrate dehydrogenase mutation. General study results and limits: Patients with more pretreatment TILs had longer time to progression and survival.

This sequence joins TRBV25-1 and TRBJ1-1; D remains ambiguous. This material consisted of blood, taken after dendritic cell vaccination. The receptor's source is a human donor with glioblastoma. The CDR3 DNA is TGTGCCAGCAGTGCCGGGATGAACACTGAAGCTTTCTTT. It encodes CASSAGMNTEAFF.